This T cell receptor (beta chain) was retrieved from a study of Graves' ophthalmopathy and Graves' hyperthyroidism. Whole-study results and caveats: With just under 90% sensitivity and less than 83% specificity, a 13-signature model separated ophthalmopathy from stable hyperthyroidism.

This CDR3 has 12 amino acids. The germline CDR1 and CDR2 sequences are MDHEN and SYDVKM. Trimming cost V 6 bases and J 3 bases, with 9 bases left between them. Ineligible for inclusion were patients with other autoimmune diseases, uncontrolled infections, pregnancy or lactation. What supplied the PBMCs was over 8.5 ml of fresh peripheral blood. The sequenced template was RNA, covering the TCR beta CDR3 region. RT-PCR with HTBI primers came first, then second-round multiplex PCR. TCRdb reprocessed the multiplex PCR reads via MiXCR and lists one record per CDR3 protein. The table has 680,000 or so distinct CDR3 sequences, 22% seen once. This clonotype showed up many times. Its antigen remains unidentified.

The chain has TRBV28 and TRBJ2-7; D possibly corresponds to TRBD2 (6 bases). Sequencing was carried out using peripheral blood. The source of this sequence is a woman younger than 35 with stable Graves' hyperthyroidism. Some clones in this sample may be carry-over from other donors' samples. In DNA, the CDR3 is TGTGCCAGCAGACGACTAGGCTACGAGCAGTACTTC. Translating gives CASRRLGYEQYF.